This T cell receptor (beta chain) is from a study of shared clonotypes between healthy human individuals. Study-level information: Researchers drew samples from two women and a few men aged 18 to 49.

The repertoire was sequenced with immunoSEQ multiplex PCR; TCRdb's copy has only in-frame clones and lacks some. The sample shows about 800,000 clones, roughly 96% of them seen only once. Naive CD8 populations comprised CD45RO-negative cells positively selected for CCR7, excluding terminally differentiated effector memory CD45RA+ cells. Looked up from germline, CDR1 is KGHSH and CDR2 is LQKENI. CDR3 length: 22 residues. V was trimmed by 2 bases and J by 0 bases, leaving 28 bases between them. The material sequenced was naive CD8+ T cells sorted from blood. The gene calls are TRBV18 and TRBJ2-2, with a possible D match to TRBD1 (6 bases). The receptor was isolated from a man between 25 and 39 years old in good health. The CDR3 DNA reads TGTGCCAGCTCACCAGCCCAGCCCGAGACAGGTTTCGACTACGCGAACACCGGGGAGCTGTTTTTT. Protein: CASSPAQPETGFDYANTGELFF.